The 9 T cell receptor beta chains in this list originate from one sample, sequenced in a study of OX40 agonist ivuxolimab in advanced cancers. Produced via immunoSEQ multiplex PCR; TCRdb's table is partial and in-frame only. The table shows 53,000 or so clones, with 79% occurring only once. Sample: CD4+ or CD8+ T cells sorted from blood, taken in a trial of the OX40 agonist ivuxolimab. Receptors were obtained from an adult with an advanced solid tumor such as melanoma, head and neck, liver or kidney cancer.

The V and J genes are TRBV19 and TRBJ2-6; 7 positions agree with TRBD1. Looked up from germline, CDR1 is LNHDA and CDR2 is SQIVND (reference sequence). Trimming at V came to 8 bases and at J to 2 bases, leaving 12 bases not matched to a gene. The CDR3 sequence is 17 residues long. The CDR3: CASRTRQGKAGANVLTF. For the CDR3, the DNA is TGTGCCAGTCGTACACGACAGGGAAAGGCTGGGGCCAACGTCCTGACTTTC.

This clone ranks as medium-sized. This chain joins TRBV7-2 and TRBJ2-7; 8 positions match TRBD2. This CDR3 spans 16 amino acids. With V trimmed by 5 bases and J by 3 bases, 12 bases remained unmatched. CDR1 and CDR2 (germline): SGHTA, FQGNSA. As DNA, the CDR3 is TGTGCCAGCAGCCCTGGGGGGGGACTAGTTATCTACGAGCAGTACTTC. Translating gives CASSPGGGLVIYEQYF.

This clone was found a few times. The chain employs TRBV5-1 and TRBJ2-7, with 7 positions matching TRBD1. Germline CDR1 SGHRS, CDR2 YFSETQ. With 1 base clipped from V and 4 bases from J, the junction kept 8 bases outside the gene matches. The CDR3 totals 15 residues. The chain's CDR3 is CASSLPAGGNYEQYF. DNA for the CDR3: TGCGCCAGCAGCTTGCCGGCAGGGGGTAATTACGAGCAGTACTTC.

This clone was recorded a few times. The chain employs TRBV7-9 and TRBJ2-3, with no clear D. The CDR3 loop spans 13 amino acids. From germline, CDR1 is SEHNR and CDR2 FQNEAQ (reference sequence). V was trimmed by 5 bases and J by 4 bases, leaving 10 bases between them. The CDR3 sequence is CASSPRGPDTQYF. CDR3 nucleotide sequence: TGTGCCAGCAGCCCCCGTGGGCCAGATACGCAGTATTTT.

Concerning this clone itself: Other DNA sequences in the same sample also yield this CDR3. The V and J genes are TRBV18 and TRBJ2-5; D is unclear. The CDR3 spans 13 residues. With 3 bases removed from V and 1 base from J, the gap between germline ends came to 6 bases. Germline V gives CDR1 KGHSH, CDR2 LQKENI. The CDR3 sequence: CASSPPSQETQYF. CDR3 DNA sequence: TGTGCCAGCTCACCCCCCAGCCAAGAGACCCAGTACTTC.

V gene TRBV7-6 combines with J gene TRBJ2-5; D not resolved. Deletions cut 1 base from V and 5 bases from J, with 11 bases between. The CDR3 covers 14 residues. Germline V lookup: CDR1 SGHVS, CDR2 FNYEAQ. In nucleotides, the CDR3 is TGTGCCAGCAGCTTAGGTGGCTTTGTGGAGACCCAGTACTTC. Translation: CASSLGGFVETQYF.

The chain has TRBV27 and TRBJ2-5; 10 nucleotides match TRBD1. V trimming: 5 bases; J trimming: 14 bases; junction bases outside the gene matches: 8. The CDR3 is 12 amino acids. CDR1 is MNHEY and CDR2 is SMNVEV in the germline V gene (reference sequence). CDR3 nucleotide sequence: TGTGCCAGCAGTCTAGGACAGGGGGGGTTCTACTTC. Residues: CASSLGQGGFYF.

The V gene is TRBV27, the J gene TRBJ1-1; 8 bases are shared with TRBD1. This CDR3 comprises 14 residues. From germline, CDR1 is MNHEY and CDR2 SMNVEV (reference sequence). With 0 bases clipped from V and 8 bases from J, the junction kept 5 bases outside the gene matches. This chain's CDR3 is CASSLSWQGAEAFF. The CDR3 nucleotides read TGTGCCAGCAGTTTATCTTGGCAGGGGGCCGAAGCTTTCTTT.

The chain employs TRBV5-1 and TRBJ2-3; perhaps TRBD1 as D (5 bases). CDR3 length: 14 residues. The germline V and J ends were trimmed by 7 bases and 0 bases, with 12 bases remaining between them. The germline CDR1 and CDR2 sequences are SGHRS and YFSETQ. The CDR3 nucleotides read TGCGCCAGCGGGGCGCTGGCAAGCACAGATACGCAGTATTTT. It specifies CASGALASTDTQYF.